What follows are 14 T cell receptor beta chains derived from one specimen sequenced in a study of T-cell reconstitution after alpha-beta-depleted transplantation in children. Library preparation (for TCRbeta) was performed with unique molecular identifiers. TCRdb fed the PCR reads into MiXCR, producing one record per CDR3 protein. Here the sample spans about 98,000 distinct CDR3 sequences, less than 25% being singletons. The sample in question was PBMCs, obtained before TCRalphabeta/CD19-depleted stem cell transplant. These receptors were obtained from a boy younger than 10 with acute lymphoblastic leukemia, due to receive a stem cell transplant.

The genes are TRBV7-6 and TRBJ2-1, with a tentative D call TRBD2 (6 bases). The germline V and J ends were trimmed by 1 base and 5 bases, with 12 bases remaining between them. CDR1 SGHVS and CDR2 FNYEAQ come from the germline V gene. This CDR3 spans 15 amino acids. The chain's CDR3 is CASSLGLAIHNEQFF. The CDR3 coding sequence is TGTGCCAGCAGCTTAGGGCTAGCGATACACAATGAGCAGTTCTTC. Supplemented by reference TRBV7-6 and TRBJ2-1, the full variable domain reads GAGVSQSPRYKVTKRGQDVALRCDPISGHVSLYWYRQALGQGPEFLTYFNYEAQQDKSGLPNDRFSAERPEGSISTLTIQRTEQRDSAMYRCASSLGLAIHNEQFFGPGTRLTVL.

This clonotype showed up many times. CDR3 in amino acids: CASSSSGKGVNTGELFF. The DNA for the CDR3 is TGTGCCAGCAGCTCTAGTGGGAAGGGGGTTAACACCGGGGAGCTGTTTTTT. This chain links TRBV9 with TRBJ2-2; possible D gene TRBD1, 6 bases. This CDR3 has 17 amino acids. V was clipped by 4 bases and J by 2 bases, with 18 bases between them. Germline V CDR1 and CDR2: SGDLS, YYNGEE.

The chain uses TRBV4-2 and TRBJ2-5; possible D gene TRBD2, 5 bases. From germline, CDR1 is LGHNA and CDR2 YNFKEQ. The V end was cut by 0 bases, the J end by 5 bases, with 16 bases between. The CDR3 extends over 16 amino acids. In nucleotides, the CDR3 is TGTGCCAGCAGCCAAGATAGAAGCCTAGCAGGCGAGACCCAGTACTTC. Encoded protein: CASSQDRSLAGETQYF.

The sample holds a few counts of this clonotype. V gene TRBV15 combines with J gene TRBJ1-2; D remains ambiguous. Trimming removed 3 bases from V and 11 bases from J, with 19 bases in between. Germline V CDR1 and CDR2: LNHNV, YYDKDF (reference sequence). CDR3 length equals 14 residues. The CDR3 nucleotides read TGTGCCACCAGCAGTGACCGGGTCGCTGTGGCTTACACCTTC. It specifies CATSSDRVAVAYTF.

In regard to this clonotype: This clone may be a read error of a much larger clone one base away. J is TRBJ2-5 and V is TRBV5-6; TRBD2 matches at 8 bases. The germline gives CDR1 SGHDT, CDR2 YYEEEE. The V and J ends lost 10 bases and 4 bases, in that order; junction bases with no gene match: 6. The CDR3 is 12 residues long. The CDR3 region is CAYIAGRETQYF. As DNA, the CDR3 is TGTGCCTATATAGCGGGGCGAGAGACCCAGTACTTC.

Only a few counts were recorded for this clonotype. The chain is built from TRBV20-1 and TRBJ2-7, with TRBD2 as a possible D gene (5 bases). The CDR3 is made up of 16 amino acids. Trimming cost V 0 bases and J 3 bases, with 18 bases left between them. Germline loops: CDR1 DFQATT, CDR2 SNEGSKA (reference sequence). The CDR3 loop is CSARDLLSGGFYEQYF. CDR3 bases: TGCAGTGCTAGAGATCTCCTGAGCGGAGGCTTCTACGAGCAGTACTTC.

This clonotype has just a few counts. J is TRBJ2-3 and V is TRBV20-1, with D perhaps matching TRBD2 (6 bases). V shed 5 bases and J shed 4 bases, with 22 bases lying between them. The CDR3 totals 16 residues. Germline values: CDR1 DFQATT, CDR2 SNEGSKA (reference sequence). CDR3: CSASNSGGASADTQYF. Written as DNA, the CDR3 is TGCAGTGCTTCTAATAGCGGAGGGGCCAGTGCAGATACGCAGTATTTT.

CDR3 region: CASSLVDRESEAFF. As DNA, the CDR3 is TGTGCCAGCAGTTTAGTCGACAGGGAATCTGAAGCTTTCTTT. The chain uses TRBV12-3 or TRBV12-4 and TRBJ1-1; 7 bases line up with TRBD1. The V segment lost 1 base and the J segment 6 bases; nucleotides outside the gene matches: 5. CDR3 size: 14 residues.

This clonotype was found a few times. V and J are TRBV3-1 and TRBJ2-5; weak D call: TRBD2 (6 bases). Germline lookup yields CDR1 LGHDT and CDR2 YNNKEL (reference sequence). V was cut by 3 bases and J by 1 base, with 12 bases left in between. The CDR3 contains 15 residues. The CDR3 nucleotides read TGTGCCAGCAGCCACGGGACTCCCTCCCAAGAGACCCAGTACTTC. It translates to CASSHGTPSQETQYF.

This clonotype was picked up a small number of times. V usage is TRBV28 and J usage is TRBJ1-2; TRBD1 matches at 8 bases. The CDR3 contains 15 residues. V dropped 7 bases and J dropped 2; count of bases not matched to a gene: 9. Per germline, CDR1 MDHEN and CDR2 SYDVKM. The CDR3 bases are TGTGCCAGCACCACGTTCACAGGGGGAAACTATGGCTACACCTTC. Translation gives CASTTFTGGNYGYTF.

Only a few counts were recorded for this clonotype. This chain links TRBV4-1 with TRBJ2-7, with 10 bases that match TRBD2. Trimming took 0 bases from V and 3 from J; bases not matched to a gene: 14. CDR3 length: 19 amino acids. The germline V gene encodes CDR1 MGHRA and CDR2 YSYEKL. The CDR3 nucleotides read TGCGCCAGCAGCCAAGAAGGGACTAGCGTGGTTGGACCAATCTACGAGCAGTACTTC. Encoded protein: CASSQEGTSVVGPIYEQYF.

This clonotype has ten or more counts. The rearrangement joins TRBV5-1 to TRBJ2-7; 11 positions agree with TRBD1. Germline V CDR1 and CDR2: SGHRS, YFSETQ. V shed 4 bases, J shed 2 bases, and the junction held 2 bases outside the gene matches. The CDR3 runs to 14 residues. Here the CDR3 DNA reads TGCGCCAGCAGCCTGGGACAGGGGGCCTACGAGCAGTACTTC. Amino acid sequence: CASSLGQGAYEQYF.

This clonotype was detected a few times. The chain couples TRBV20-1 to TRBJ2-4; D is possibly TRBD1 (6 bases). The V gene lost 3 bases and the J gene lost 0 bases, with 12 bases spanning the gap. The CDR3 has 15 residues. Per germline, CDR1 DFQATT and CDR2 SNEGSKA (reference sequence). The CDR3 nucleotides are TGCAGTGCTAGTAGACAGGTCGCAGCCAAAAACATTCAGTACTTC. The encoded protein is CSASRQVAAKNIQYF.

This clonotype has more than one count but fewer than ten. This chain links TRBV27 with TRBJ1-6; 9 bases are a match to TRBD1. Germline-derived CDR1 and CDR2 are MNHEY and SMNVEV (reference sequence). The CDR3 contains 14 residues. V lost 6 bases to trimming and J lost 10 bases; unmatched junction nucleotides: 7. The CDR3 protein is CASSLTGGGSPLHF. CDR3 nucleotide sequence: TGTGCCAGCAGCCTGACAGGGGGGGGATCACCCCTCCACTTT.